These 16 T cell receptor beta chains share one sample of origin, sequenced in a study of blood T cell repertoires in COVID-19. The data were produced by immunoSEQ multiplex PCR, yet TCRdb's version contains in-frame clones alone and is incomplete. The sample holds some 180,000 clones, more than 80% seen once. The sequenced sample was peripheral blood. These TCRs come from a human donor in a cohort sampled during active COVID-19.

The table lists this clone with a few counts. The CDR3 is CASLAGVYEQYF. DNA of the CDR3: TGTGCCAGCCTCGCGGGTGTCTACGAGCAGTACTTC. This chain connects TRBV11-3 to TRBJ2-7; perhaps TRBD2 as D (5 bases). Per germline, CDR1 SGHNT and CDR2 YENEEA. There are 12 residues in the CDR3. Trimming took off 8 bases at V and 3 bases at J, with 11 bases between the two ends.

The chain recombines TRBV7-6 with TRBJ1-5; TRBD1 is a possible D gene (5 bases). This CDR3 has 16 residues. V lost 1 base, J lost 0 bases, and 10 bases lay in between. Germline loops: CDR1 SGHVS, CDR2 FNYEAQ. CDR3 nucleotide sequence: TGTGCCAGCAGCTTAGGGGGGGGAGGTAGCAATCAGCCCCAGCATTTT. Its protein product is CASSLGGGGSNQPQHF.

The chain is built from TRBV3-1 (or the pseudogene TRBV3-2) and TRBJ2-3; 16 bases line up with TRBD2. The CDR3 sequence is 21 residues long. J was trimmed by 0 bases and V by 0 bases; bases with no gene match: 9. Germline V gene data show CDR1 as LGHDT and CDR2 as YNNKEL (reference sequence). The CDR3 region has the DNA TGTGCCAGCAGCCAAGATCCGGGACTAGCGGGGGGGATCTCCAGCACAGATACGCAGTATTTT. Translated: CASSQDPGLAGGISSTDTQYF.

The CDR3 loop is CASSVGTGVGDNSPLHF. The CDR3 DNA reads as TGCGCCAGCAGCGTCGGGACAGGGGTTGGGGATAATTCACCCCTCCACTTT. This rearrangement joins TRBV5-1 to TRBJ1-6, with 10 bases aligning to TRBD1. After removal of 4 bases from V and 5 bases from J, the junction contained 9 bases not matched to a gene. Germline V lookup: CDR1 SGHRS, CDR2 YFSETQ. This CDR3 spans 17 amino acids. Together with reference TRBV5-1 and TRBJ1-6, the CDR3 gives the full variable domain: KAGVTQTPRYLIKTRGQQVTLSCSPISGHRSVSWYQQTPGQGLQFLFEYFSETQRNKGNFPGRFSGRQFSNSRSEMNVSTLELGDSALYLCASSVGTGVGDNSPLHFGNGTRLTVT.

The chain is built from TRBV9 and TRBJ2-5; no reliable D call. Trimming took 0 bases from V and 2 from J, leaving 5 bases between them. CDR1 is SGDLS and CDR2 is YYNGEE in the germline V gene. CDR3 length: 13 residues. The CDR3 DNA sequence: TGTGCCAGCAGCGTAGGTCAGCAAGAGACCCAGTACTTC. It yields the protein CASSVGQQETQYF.

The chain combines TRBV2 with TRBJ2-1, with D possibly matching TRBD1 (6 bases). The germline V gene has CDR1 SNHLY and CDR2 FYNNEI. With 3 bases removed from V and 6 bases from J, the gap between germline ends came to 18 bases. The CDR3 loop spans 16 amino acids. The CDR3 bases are TGTGCCAGCAGTGACACGGAAAACAGGGTAGCCAATGAGCAGTTCTTC. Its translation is CASSDTENRVANEQFF.

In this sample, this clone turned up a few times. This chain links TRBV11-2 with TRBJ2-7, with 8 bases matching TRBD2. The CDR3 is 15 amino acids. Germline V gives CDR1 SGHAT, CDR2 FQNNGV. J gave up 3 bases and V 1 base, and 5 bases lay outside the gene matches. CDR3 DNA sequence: TGTGCCAGCAGCTTAGTGGCGGGGGGATTCTACGAGCAGTACTTC. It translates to CASSLVAGGFYEQYF. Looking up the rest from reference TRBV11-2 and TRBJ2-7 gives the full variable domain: EAGVAQSPRYKIIEKRQSVAFWCNPISGHATLYWYQQILGQGPKLLIQFQNNGVVDDSQLPKDRFSAERLKGVDSTLKIQPAKLEDSAVYLCASSLVAGGFYEQYFGPGTRLTVT.

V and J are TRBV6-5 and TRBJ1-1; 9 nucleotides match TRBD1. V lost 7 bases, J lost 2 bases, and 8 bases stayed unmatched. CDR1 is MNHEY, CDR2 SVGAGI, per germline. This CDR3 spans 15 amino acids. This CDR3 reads CASTRTGDRNTEAFF. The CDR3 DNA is TGTGCCAGCACTCGGACAGGGGATAGAAACACTGAAGCTTTCTTT.

Written as DNA, the CDR3 is TGTGCCAGCAGCTTACGTACAGGGGCCGGGGAGCTGTTTTTT. Amino acid sequence: CASSLRTGAGELFF. The J gene is TRBJ2-2, the V gene TRBV13; 7 nucleotides line up with TRBD1. J gave up 6 bases and V 2 bases, and 3 bases lay outside the gene matches. The CDR3 totals 14 residues. Per germline, CDR1 PRHDT and CDR2 FYEKMQ (reference sequence).

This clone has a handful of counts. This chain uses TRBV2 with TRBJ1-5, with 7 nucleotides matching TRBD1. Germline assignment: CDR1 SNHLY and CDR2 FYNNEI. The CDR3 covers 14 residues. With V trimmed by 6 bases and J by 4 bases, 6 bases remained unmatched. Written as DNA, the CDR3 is TGTGCCAGCAGGAGGGGGCGCCTTAATCAGCCCCAGCATTTT. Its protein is CASRRGRLNQPQHF. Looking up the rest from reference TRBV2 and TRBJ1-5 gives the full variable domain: EPEVTQTPSHQVTQMGQEVILRCVPISNHLYFYWYRQILGQKVEFLVSFYNNEISEKSEIFDDQFSVERPDGSNFTLKIRSTKLEDSAMYFCASRRGRLNQPQHFGDGTRLSIL.

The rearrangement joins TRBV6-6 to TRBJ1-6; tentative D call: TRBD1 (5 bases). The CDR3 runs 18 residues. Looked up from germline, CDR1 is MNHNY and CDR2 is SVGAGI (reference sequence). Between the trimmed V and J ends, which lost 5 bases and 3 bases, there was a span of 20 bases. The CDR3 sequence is CASSHRLRGNDYNSPLHF. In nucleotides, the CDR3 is TGTGCCAGCAGTCACCGCCTTCGGGGGAACGACTATAATTCACCCCTCCACTTT.

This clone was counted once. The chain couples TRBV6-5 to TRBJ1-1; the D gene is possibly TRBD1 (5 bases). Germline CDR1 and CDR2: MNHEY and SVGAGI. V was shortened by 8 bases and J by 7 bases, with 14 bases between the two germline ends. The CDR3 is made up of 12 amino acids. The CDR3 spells CASGAGSGEAFF. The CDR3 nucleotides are TGTGCCAGCGGGGCAGGGTCAGGTGAAGCTTTCTTT.

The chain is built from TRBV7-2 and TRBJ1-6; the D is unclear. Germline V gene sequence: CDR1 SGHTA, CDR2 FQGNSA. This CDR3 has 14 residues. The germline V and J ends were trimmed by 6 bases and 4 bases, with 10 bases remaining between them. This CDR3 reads CASRLNSYNSPLHF. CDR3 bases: TGTGCCAGCAGGCTAAACAGTTATAATTCACCCCTCCACTTT.

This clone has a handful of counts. CDR3 loop: CASSYFGAGNQPQHF. The CDR3 DNA reads TGTGCCAGCAGTTACTTTGGGGCAGGTAATCAGCCCCAGCATTTT. This chain uses TRBV6-6 with TRBJ1-5; D is possibly TRBD1 (5 bases). There are 15 residues in the CDR3. Germline V gene data show CDR1 as MNHNY and CDR2 as SVGAGI (reference sequence). V was shortened by 1 base and J by 4 bases, with 11 bases between the two germline ends.

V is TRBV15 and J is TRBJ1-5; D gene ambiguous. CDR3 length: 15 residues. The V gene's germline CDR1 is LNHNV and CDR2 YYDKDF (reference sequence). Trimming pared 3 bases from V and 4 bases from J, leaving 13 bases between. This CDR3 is CATSRRGGSNQPQHF. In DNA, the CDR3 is TGTGCCACCAGCAGGCGGGGTGGATCGAATCAGCCCCAGCATTTT.

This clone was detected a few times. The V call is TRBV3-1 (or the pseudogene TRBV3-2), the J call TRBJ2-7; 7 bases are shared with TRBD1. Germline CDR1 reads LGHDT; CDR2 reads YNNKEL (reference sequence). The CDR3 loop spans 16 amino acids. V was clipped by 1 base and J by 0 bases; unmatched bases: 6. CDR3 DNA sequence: TGTGCCAGCAGCCAAGCCCCGGGACAGTTCTCCTACGAGCAGTACTTC. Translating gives CASSQAPGQFSYEQYF.